This T cell receptor (beta chain) stems from a study of beta chain features in type 1 diabetes listed by TCRdb under 2018. Turning to the overall study: Patients and healthy donors did not differ in mean age, gender distribution, total cell number or subset yield. A total of 90 million to 140 million sorted cells were examined across all samples, and RNA yield correlated strongly with the number of cells per subset. The study compared TCRB repertoires of sorted circulating CD4+ T cell subsets between recently diagnosed type 1 diabetes patients and matched healthy donors. Regulatory and stem cell-like memory subsets were isolated from only 8 patients and roughly eight healthy donors, whereas naive and central memory subsets came from all 30 or so donors. What the authors observed across the whole study: Naive, central memory and regulatory TCRB repertoires appeared more similar among patients than among healthy donors. HLA sub-analyses involved small numbers of individuals, so any influence of HLA type on TCRB rearrangement remained unresolved. Patients with type 1 diabetes made fewer insertions and deleted more nucleotides at VDJ recombination sites, implying thymic rearrangement abnormalities. Because cDNA was sequenced instead of genomic DNA, activated cells with high expression could be over-represented, although the groups did not differ in activation or CD3 levels. Type 1 diabetes patients showed a moderate but significant shortening of TCRB CDR3 length in all four CD4+ subsets. PCR might favor shorter templates, but patient and control samples were amplified and corrected together, so any skew would affect both groups equally.

A single peripheral blood draw of 90 to 150 mL on average was collected from each donor into heparinised tubes. Naive, central memory, regulatory and stem cell-like memory CD4+ T cells were sorted on a BD FACSAria II using a panel including CD45RO, CCR7, CD25, CD127, CD95 and CD27. Purity was above 95% for every sorted population. Right away, PBMCs were isolated by Lymphoprep density gradient centrifugation and were stained directly, with no culture step. Samples were stained and sorted in pairs, with one healthy donor and one patient per experiment, so that batch effects were minimized. With respect to this clone: The specificity of this receptor is unknown. Base-call qualities are not available, and no considerably larger clone is one nucleotide away.

All of the isolated RNA was reverse transcribed with the High Capacity cDNA Reverse Transcription Kit, so expressed TCRB transcripts were sequenced. Naive, central memory and regulatory T cell samples underwent deep immunoSEQ sequencing, averaging around 4 million total reads per sample. Sorted cells were lysed in RLT buffer and RNA was extracted with DNase-treated RNeasy Micro or Mini kits, depending on cell number. To prevent cross-contamination, each cell subset was processed individually, whereas patient and healthy donor samples were processed jointly. The immunoSEQ multiplex PCR was used to amplify TCRB sequences from cDNA, generating 87-bp fragments that spanned the CDR3 region. The amplicons were sequenced using the Illumina HiSeq platform. On the authors' methods: PCR bias was computationally corrected using synthetic template baselines, reads within Hamming distance 2 were collapsed, and singletons that could not be merged were discarded. By aligning reads against IMGT, V, D and J genes, CDR3 length, and insertions or deletions at six rearrangement sites were assigned. Within each subset, clonotype counts were normalized to sorted cell number, and only after that were true diversity and Gini coefficients computed with the tcR R package. The overlap coefficient, calculated on TCRB nucleotide sequences, was used to measure repertoire sharing. Out-of-frame TCRB sequences from naive cells were analyzed to stand in for the pre-selection repertoire. TCRdb carries this immuneACCESS record with in-frame sequences only. Its versions omit some clonotypes, under half of them owing to an unresolved V gene in the studies checked, with the rest unexplained. From that table come the V and J calls and clone size; the DNA was used to work out D and trimming. The sample contains about 740,000 clones, 13% of them found a single time. The top ten clonotypes cover approximately 0.022% of the sample.

The CDR3 starts with the cysteine, ends with the phenylalanine, and has 17 residues. Only the CDR3 region is kept as DNA, spanning 51 bases read in frame from base 1. Trimming costs V 0 bases and J 0 bases, and their ends lie 14 bases apart. For CDR1 and CDR2, the germline V gene (reference sequence) lists MNHEY and SMNVEV. This sequence originates from a man aged 18 to 30 with type 1 diabetes. The V gene is TRBV27 and the J gene is TRBJ1-1; TRBD1 could be the D gene, as 5 bases match. Input material: naive CD4+ T cells from blood. What the cell subset or site label conveys for this sample: true naive CD4+ T cells. CDR3 sequence: CASSLSFRVGVNTEAFF. The DNA sequence reads TGTGCCAGCAGTTTATCCTTCCGGGTAGGGGTGAACACTGAAGCTTTCTTT.